The 5 T cell receptor beta chains presented below share a single source sample, sequenced in a study of cytomegalovirus exposure and HLA in healthy donors. Use of 60 Vbeta and 13 Jbeta primers characterized the PCR. Here immunoSEQ multiplex PCR was the method, and the copy in TCRdb shows in-frame clones only, minus some. This sample carries under 110,000 clones, about three quarters of them seen once, and the ten largest clones take roughly 6%. Sequencing was done on a sample of PBMCs. These receptors all stem from a woman aged 45 to 65 in good health and CMV-seropositive.

The V and J genes are TRBV18 and TRBJ1-6; possible D gene TRBD1, 5 bases. This CDR3 is built from 16 residues. Germline loops: CDR1 KGHSH, CDR2 LQKENI. V lost 2 bases to trimming and J lost 5 bases, with 13 bases between them. The CDR3 reads CASSPNSGGDNSPLHF. The CDR3 DNA is TGTGCCAGCTCACCAAATTCGGGGGGGGATAATTCACCCCTCCACTTT.

This chain connects TRBV2 to TRBJ1-5, with 9 positions matching TRBD1. CDR1 and CDR2 (germline): SNHLY, FYNNEI. The CDR3 sequence is 15 residues long. The trim removed 5 bases at V and 7 bases at J, leaving 9 bases unmatched. CDR3 DNA sequence: TGTGCCAGCAGTTTAAAAACAGGGGGCTGGCAGCCCCAGCATTTT. This gives the protein CASSLKTGGWQPQHF.

The gene calls are TRBV19 and TRBJ2-1, with 9 bases lining up with TRBD2. The V gene's germline CDR1 is LNHDA and CDR2 SQIVND (reference sequence). The CDR3 is 16 residues long. V was pared by 3 bases and J by 5 bases, with 8 bases of the junction left unmatched. Here the CDR3 DNA reads TGTGCCAGTAGTATCCCCCGGCGGGGGGGCCACAATGAGCAGTTCTTC. It is translated as CASSIPRRGGHNEQFF.

The rearrangement uses TRBV7-9 and TRBJ2-5; the match to TRBD1 covers 11 bases. Near its end, the DNA agrees better with TRBJ2-7, so the J call may be wrong. CDR3 length: 15 amino acids. Per germline, CDR1 SEHNR and CDR2 FQNEAQ (reference sequence). CDR3 DNA sequence: TGTGCCAGCAGCTACGGACAGGGGGCTACCTACGAGCAGTACTTC. Residues: CASSYGQGATYEQYF.

The V and J genes are TRBV19 and TRBJ2-2, with TRBD1 matching over 8 bases. The CDR3 extends over 15 amino acids. Germline V lookup: CDR1 LNHDA, CDR2 SQIVND (reference sequence). Germline trimming cut 5 bases from V and 5 bases from J; bases unmatched to any gene: 7. The CDR3 sequence: CASSRWTGNTGELFF. The CDR3, as DNA: TGTGCCAGTAGTCGATGGACAGGGAATACCGGGGAGCTGTTTTTT.